The 20 T cell receptor beta chains presented below share a single source sample, sequenced in a study of shared clonotypes between healthy human individuals. Data came from immunoSEQ multiplex PCR; TCRdb stores just in-frame clones and leaves some out. The sample contains a few million clones, 80% to 95% of which appear only once. Sequencing input: naive CD4+ T cells from PBMCs. Stated subset: CD45RA+ positively selected. Every receptor here comes from a man aged 18-30 years in good health. Some clones in this sample may be carry-over from other donors' samples.

This clone was counted once. Other DNA sequences of this sample code for an identical CDR3. The chain recombines TRBV5-1 with TRBJ2-7, with 12 bases aligning to TRBD2. Per germline, CDR1 SGHRS and CDR2 YFSETQ. The CDR3 runs to 15 residues. The V and J ends lost 2 bases and 4 bases, in that order; junction bases with no gene match: 4. The CDR3 loop is CASSFRTSGTYEQYF. In DNA form, the CDR3 reads TGCGCCAGCAGCTTCCGGACTAGCGGGACTTACGAGCAGTACTTC.

The chain joins TRBV28 to TRBJ2-3, with 8 bases matching TRBD2. Germline values: CDR1 MDHEN, CDR2 SYDVKM. V was pared by 6 bases and J by 6 bases, with 20 bases of the junction left unmatched. CDR3 size: 18 residues. CDR3 DNA: TGTGCCAGCAGCATCATCGGGACTAGAGGTTATATTGTTGATACGCAGTATTTT. Protein product: CASSIIGTRGYIVDTQYF.

This clone was observed a few times. The genes are TRBV10-3 and TRBJ1-4, with 11 bases identical to TRBD1. V lost 2 bases, J lost 6 bases, and 8 bases stayed unmatched. Looked up from germline, CDR1 is ENHRY and CDR2 is SYGVKD. The CDR3 is 17 amino acids. CDR3 DNA sequence: TGTGCCATCAGTGAGCGAGGACAGGGGGCAGGGGATGAAAAACTGTTTTTT. Its protein product is CAISERGQGAGDEKLFF.

This chain links TRBV7-9 with TRBJ1-2; D gene unclear. Germline CDR1 and CDR2: SEHNR and FQNEAQ (reference sequence). The CDR3 runs to 15 residues. Trimming pared 1 base from V and 3 bases from J, leaving 12 bases between. CDR3 in amino acids: CASSLGYSEHYGYTF. CDR3 sequence (DNA): TGTGCCAGCAGCTTAGGTTATTCGGAGCACTATGGCTACACCTTC. The full variable domain, completed using reference TRBV7-9 and TRBJ1-2, is DTGVSQNPRHKITKRGQNVTFRCDPISEHNRLYWYRQTLGQGPEFLTYFQNEAQLEKSRLLSDRFSAERPKGSFSTLEIQRTEQGDSAMYLCASSLGYSEHYGYTFGSGTRLTVV.

This clone appeared a single time. Here the CDR3 DNA reads TGTGCCAGTAGTCTTATTAGGACAGGGGAACAGCCCCAGCATTTT. It specifies CASSLIRTGEQPQHF. The chain combines TRBV19 with TRBJ1-5; 9 bases match TRBD1. V was clipped by 5 bases and J by 7 bases; unmatched bases: 9. The germline gives CDR1 LNHDA, CDR2 SQIVND (reference sequence). This CDR3 region has 15 residues.

The chain joins TRBV28 to TRBJ1-5, with a possible D match to TRBD1 (5 bases). The V gene lost 6 bases and the J gene lost 4 bases, with 13 bases spanning the gap. The germline CDR1 and CDR2 sequences are MDHEN and SYDVKM. The CDR3 runs to 14 residues. The CDR3 sequence: CASRKMGENQPQHF. The CDR3 region has the DNA TGTGCCAGCAGAAAGATGGGGGAGAATCAGCCCCAGCATTTT.

J is TRBJ2-5 and V is TRBV27; no clear D. The CDR3 totals 15 residues. Germline V gives CDR1 MNHEY, CDR2 SMNVEV (reference sequence). The germline V and J ends were trimmed by 5 bases and 5 bases, with 18 bases remaining between them. DNA for the CDR3: TGTGCCAGCAGTCCCGGGTTTGGGCGCAGGGAGACCCAGTACTTC. Its translation: CASSPGFGRRETQYF.

Concerning this clone: One end of the junction does not line up with germline, which may come from a read error. The rearrangement links TRBV15 to TRBJ2-2; D might be TRBD1 (5 bases). CDR1 is LNHNV, CDR2 YYDKDF, per germline (reference sequence). The CDR3 loop spans 15 amino acids. In DNA, the CDR3 is TGTGCCACCAGCCGAGACTGGGGCGGAACCGGGGAGCTGTTTTTT. This sequence encodes CATSRDWGGTGELFF.

This clone was counted once. The chain links TRBV7-7 to TRBJ2-1; D ambiguous. The CDR3 length is 14 residues. Trimming took 5 bases from V and 8 from J, leaving 16 bases between them. Germline V gives CDR1 SSHAT, CDR2 FNYEAQ (reference sequence). The CDR3: CASSPALGSYEQFF. Here the CDR3 DNA reads TGTGCCAGCAGCCCAGCCCTGGGTTCTTATGAGCAGTTCTTC.

This sequence joins TRBV18 and TRBJ1-4; D remains unclear. CDR3 length equals 16 residues. V was cut by 0 bases and J by 5 bases, with 13 bases left in between. CDR1 and CDR2 from the germline V gene are KGHSH and LQKENI. The CDR3 region is CASSPPKPSSNEKLFF. CDR3 in DNA: TGTGCCAGCTCACCACCGAAGCCATCCTCGAATGAAAAACTGTTTTTT.

The CDR3 protein is CASSQERGAGGNQPQHF. CDR3 DNA: TGTGCCAGCAGCCAAGAACGAGGCGCAGGGGGCAATCAGCCCCAGCATTTT. The V gene is TRBV4-2, the J gene TRBJ1-5, with D tentatively TRBD1 (6 bases). The V gene's germline CDR1 is LGHNA and CDR2 YNFKEQ. The CDR3 is 17 residues long. The germline V and J ends were trimmed by 0 bases and 2 bases, with 14 bases remaining between them.

The chain links TRBV30 to TRBJ1-1; no definite D call. Trimming cost V 0 bases and J 4 bases, with 6 bases left between them. The CDR3 is 12 residues long. Germline V gene lookup returns CDR1 GTSNPN and CDR2 SVGIG (reference sequence). The CDR3 DNA follows: TGTGCCTGGAGTGTGGCCGGCACTGAAGCTTTCTTT. This encodes CAWSVAGTEAFF.

The chain joins TRBV4-1 to TRBJ1-2, with TRBD1 matching over 8 bases. Per the germline V gene, CDR1 is MGHRA and CDR2 is YSYEKL. After removal of 5 bases from V and 4 bases from J, the junction contained 12 bases not matched to a gene. This CDR3 region has 16 residues. The CDR3 nucleotides are TGCGCCAGCAGCATTCTGCCGGGACAGGCGTTCTATGGCTACACCTTC. Amino acids: CASSILPGQAFYGYTF.

Points on this clone: Other DNA variants within this sample encode the same CDR3. This rearrangement joins TRBV5-1 to TRBJ2-1; TRBD2 matches 12 bases. The germline V gene has CDR1 SGHRS and CDR2 YFSETQ. After removal of 3 bases from V and 5 bases from J, the junction contained 3 bases not matched to a gene. The CDR3 contains 15 residues. The CDR3: CASSYLAGGNNEQFF. CDR3 DNA sequence: TGCGCCAGCAGCTATCTAGCGGGAGGGAACAATGAGCAGTTCTTC.

The V gene is TRBV19, the J gene TRBJ1-5; D gene unclear. The CDR3 contains 16 residues. V was pared by 2 bases and J by 4 bases, with 15 bases between. CDR1 and CDR2 from the germline V gene are LNHDA and SQIVND (reference sequence). CDR3: CASSITLTTTNQPQHF. The DNA for the CDR3 is TGTGCCAGTAGTATAACCCTCACCACTACAAATCAGCCCCAGCATTTT. The whole variable domain, remainder taken from reference TRBV19 and TRBJ1-5, is DGGITQSPKYLFRKEGQNVTLSCEQNLNHDAMYWYRQDPGQGLRLIYYSQIVNDFQKGDIAEGYSVSREKKESFPLTVTSAQKNPTAFYLCASSITLTTTNQPQHFGDGTRLSIL.

This clone was detected only a few times. The chain combines TRBV7-9 with TRBJ1-2; no clear D gene. Germline values: CDR1 SEHNR, CDR2 FQNEAQ (reference sequence). V was clipped by 4 bases and J by 0 bases, with 0 bases between them. The CDR3 extends over 11 amino acids. The CDR3 sequence: CASSSNYGYTF. DNA for the CDR3: TGTGCCAGCAGCTCTAACTATGGCTACACCTTC.

The chain employs TRBV28 and TRBJ2-5, with no clear D. The CDR3 extends over 8 amino acids. Germline V gene sequence: CDR1 MDHEN, CDR2 SYDVKM. The V end lost 11 bases, the J end lost 7 bases, and 5 bases lay between the germline ends. This CDR3 is CAPGTQYF. The CDR3 DNA reads TGTGCCCCTGGGACCCAGTACTTC.

For this clone: The same CDR3 can be traced to other DNA sequences in this sample. The chain has TRBV5-1 and TRBJ2-1; TRBD2 matches 11 bases. Germline CDR1 and CDR2: SGHRS and YFSETQ. The junction had 3 bases not matched to a gene; V was cut back by 4 bases and J by 3 bases. The CDR3 runs to 15 residues. For the CDR3, the DNA is TGCGCCAGCAGCGCTACTAGCGGGAGCTACAATGAGCAGTTCTTC. It specifies CASSATSGSYNEQFF.

The V gene is TRBV5-1, the J gene TRBJ1-1, with D hard to call. This CDR3 is 14 amino acids long. CDR1 and CDR2 (germline): SGHRS, YFSETQ. V was cut by 4 bases and J by 6 bases, with 16 bases left in between. The CDR3 coding sequence is TGCGCCAGCAGCCCGGATGGGTTGGGCCCTGAAGCTTTCTTT. Encoded protein: CASSPDGLGPEAFF.

The chain joins TRBV6-5 to TRBJ1-1, with 7 bases matching TRBD1. The germline CDR1 and CDR2 sequences are MNHEY and SVGAGI. V lost 7 bases to trimming and J lost 1 base; unmatched junction nucleotides: 6. The CDR3 is 14 residues long. In DNA form, the CDR3 reads TGTGCCAGCAAGCGGACAGGCGAGAACACTGAAGCTTTCTTT. It is translated as CASKRTGENTEAFF.